The rows below give T cell receptor beta chains drawn from one sample of a study of technical replicates of blood from several donors. The method was immunoSEQ multiplex PCR; TCRdb's version includes in-frame clones alone and lacks a portion of them. The sample carries under 95,000 clones, 90% to 95% recorded once. Input material: T cells isolated from PBMCs. The receptors here all came from a human donor in good health. Some clones in this sample may be carry-over from other donors' samples. Both conserved end residues are part of each CDR3.

CASRRLAGEVGELFF	TRBV2
CASSKTPGQQYF	TRBV28
CASSWTGDSYEQYF	TRBV25-1
CSAEGQGGFSSTDTQYF	TRBV29-1
CALWTSGRGNNEQFF	TRBV27
CASSSTGVNEKLFF	TRBV5-1
CASSQTSGDQPQHF	TRBV6-5
CSVLRESSYEQYF	TRBV29-1
CASSLISGNSYNEQFF	TRBV7-2
CASSVGSGTGNTEAFF	TRBV9
CASSSGTGDTEAFF	TRBV27
CASSFPGTSGSGEQFF	TRBV5-1
CASSLAGGSGEKLFF	TRBV5-1
CASSQDTAGGQPQHF	TRBV4-2
CASSEEAGGFSGNTIYF	TRBV25-1
CATGSDEQYF	TRBV15
CASSETGTYQPQHF	TRBV19
CASSIDWTGGQPQHF	TRBV19
CASSVWSSTGELFF	TRBV2
CASSLSGAQAEAFF	TRBV7-9
CASSLGTSYGYTF	TRBV7-6
CASSKTAEKLLQPQHF	TRBV21-1
CATSGGIFAASYEQYF	TRBV19
CASSGGTSGGGSYNEQFF	TRBV5-5
CASSPQGNTEAFF	TRBV6-5
CTTSVLYEQYF	TRBV1
CASSTGWRVEGETQYF	TRBV5-6
CASSLGGKGSGNTIYF	TRBV11-2
CASSLTSGNYGYTF	TRBV7-9
CASSYDREEFGAFF	TRBV5-1
CASSVGHQGTNEKLFF	TRBV9
CASTRLAGYEQYF	TRBV27
CASSDPAGGHNEQFF	TRBV10-2
CATSRVGRTSGSHEQYF	TRBV15
CASSMGLAEQYF	TRBV7-9
CASSEQLMGAREKLFF	TRBV6-1
CASSPRGAGNTIYF	TRBV5-1
CAWSVLYGYTF	TRBV30
CASSQDLGQGGQPQHF	TRBV4-2
CASSGGPFTGELFF	TRBV6-4
CASSQEQGAIAEAFF	TRBV4-1
CASSSNDGGFYEQYF	TRBV7-9
CASSAPDRNTEAFF	TRBV6-5
CAISEGAFSYNEQFF	TRBV10-3
CASSLEAYLGQGYEQYF	TRBV7-6
CASTPGQGLTGELFF	TRBV27